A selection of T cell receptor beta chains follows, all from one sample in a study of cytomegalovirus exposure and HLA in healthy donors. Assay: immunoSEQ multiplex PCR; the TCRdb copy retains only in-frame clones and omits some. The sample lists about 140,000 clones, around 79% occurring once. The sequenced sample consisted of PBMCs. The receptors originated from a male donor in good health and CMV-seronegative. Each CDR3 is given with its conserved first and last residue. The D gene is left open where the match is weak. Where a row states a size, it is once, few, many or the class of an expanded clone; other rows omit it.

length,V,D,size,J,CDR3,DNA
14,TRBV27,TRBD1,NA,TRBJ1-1,CASSLSRPGGEAFF,TGTGCCAGCAGTTTATCGAGGCCAGGGGGCGAAGCTTTCTTT
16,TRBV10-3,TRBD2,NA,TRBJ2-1,CAISDLAGVSYNEQFF,TGTGCCATCAGTGACTTAGCGGGAGTATCCTACAATGAGCAGTTCTTC
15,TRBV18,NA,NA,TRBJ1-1,CASSPRDIRDTEAFF,TGTGCCAGCTCACCCAGGGACATCCGGGACACTGAAGCTTTCTTT
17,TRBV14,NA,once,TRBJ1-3,CASSQVAGQSSGNTIYF,TGTGCCAGCAGCCAAGTAGCAGGGCAAAGCTCTGGAAACACCATATATTTT
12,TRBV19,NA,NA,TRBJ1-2,CASSIGAGGYTF,TGTGCCAGTAGTATCGGCGCAGGTGGCTACACCTTC
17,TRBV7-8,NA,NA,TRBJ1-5,CASSLRGGRSSNQPQHF,TGTGCCAGCAGCTTACGGGGTGGGCGGTCGAGCAATCAGCCCCAGCATTTT
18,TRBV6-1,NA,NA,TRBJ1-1,CASSEAPGGGLGNTEAFF,TGTGCCAGCAGTGAAGCGCCGGGGGGCGGGCTAGGGAACACTGAAGCTTTCTTT
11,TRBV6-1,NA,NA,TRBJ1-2,CASSETRGYTF,TGTGCCAGCAGTGAAACTCGGGGCTACACCTTC
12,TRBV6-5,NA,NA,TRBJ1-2,CASSYYGTGYTF,TGTGCCAGCAGTTACTACGGGACAGGCTACACCTTC
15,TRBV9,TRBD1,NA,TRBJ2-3,CASSARTGIPDTQYF,TGTGCCAGCAGCGCCCGGACAGGAATTCCAGATACGCAGTATTTT
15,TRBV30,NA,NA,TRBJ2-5,CAWSVSGGLMETQYF,TGTGCCTGGAGTGTGTCGGGGGGCTTGATGGAGACCCAGTACTTC
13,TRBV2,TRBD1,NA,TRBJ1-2,CASSYRGNYGYTF,TGTGCCAGCAGCTACAGGGGGAACTATGGCTACACCTTC
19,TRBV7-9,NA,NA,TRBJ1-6,CASSLISWRDRAYNSPLHF,TGTGCCAGCAGCTTAATTTCGTGGCGTGACAGAGCATATAATTCACCCCTCCACTTT
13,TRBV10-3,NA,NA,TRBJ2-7,CAISGLSSYEQYF,TGTGCCATCAGTGGTCTCAGTTCCTACGAGCAGTACTTC
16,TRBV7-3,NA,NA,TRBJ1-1,CASSLTDRNLNTEAFF,TGTGCCAGCAGCTTAACTGACAGGAACCTGAACACTGAAGCTTTCTTT
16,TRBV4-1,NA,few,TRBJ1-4,CASSQDPSGLGEKLFF,TGCGCCAGCAGCCAAGATCCGTCGGGGTTAGGGGAAAAACTGTTTTTT
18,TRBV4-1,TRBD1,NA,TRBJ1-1,CASSQDPGVQGVRTEAFF,TGCGCCAGCAGCCAAGATCCGGGAGTTCAGGGGGTACGGACTGAAGCTTTCTTT
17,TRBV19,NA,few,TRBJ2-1,CASSIPPPTRAYNEQFF,TGTGCCAGTAGTATACCGCCACCCACGAGGGCCTACAATGAGCAGTTCTTC
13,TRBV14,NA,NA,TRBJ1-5,CASSPSRNQPQHF,TGTGCCAGCAGCCCCTCGCGAAATCAGCCCCAGCATTTT
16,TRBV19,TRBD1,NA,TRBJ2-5,CASSFGQGEWSETQYF,TGTGCCAGTAGTTTTGGACAGGGGGAATGGTCCGAGACCCAGTACTTC
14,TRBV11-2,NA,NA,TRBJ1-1,CASSSSGLNTEAFF,TGTGCCAGCAGCTCAAGCGGGTTGAACACTGAAGCTTTCTTT
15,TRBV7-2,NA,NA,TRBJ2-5,CASSAPLHGAETQYF,TGTGCCAGCAGCGCCCCACTGCACGGAGCGGAGACCCAGTACTTC